The sequence of this T cell receptor beta chain was determined in a study of identifying expanded T cells in peripheral blood. Whole-study results and caveats: Differentially abundant clones: 0.95 to 1.5 between replicates, 16.4 at approximately 14 days, around 19 at four.

Germline V lookup: CDR1 MNHNS, CDR2 SASEGT. The CDR3 runs 14 residues. With V trimmed by 5 bases and J by 5 bases, 7 bases remained unmatched. Clones were sequenced by immunoSEQ multiplex PCR, and TCRdb holds only the in-frame ones, with some missing. The sample yields 85,000 to 95,000 clones, 88% seen once. No infections or other immune events were documented during collection. This clone was counted only a few times. No antigen is known for it. This receptor was obtained from a person aged 18 to 75 in good health. Specimen: blood. This chain uses TRBV6-1 with TRBJ2-5; 8 nucleotides match TRBD1. This chain's CDR3 is CASSSAGGFETQYF. The CDR3 DNA reads TGTGCCAGCAGTTCGGCAGGGGGCTTTGAGACCCAGTACTTC.